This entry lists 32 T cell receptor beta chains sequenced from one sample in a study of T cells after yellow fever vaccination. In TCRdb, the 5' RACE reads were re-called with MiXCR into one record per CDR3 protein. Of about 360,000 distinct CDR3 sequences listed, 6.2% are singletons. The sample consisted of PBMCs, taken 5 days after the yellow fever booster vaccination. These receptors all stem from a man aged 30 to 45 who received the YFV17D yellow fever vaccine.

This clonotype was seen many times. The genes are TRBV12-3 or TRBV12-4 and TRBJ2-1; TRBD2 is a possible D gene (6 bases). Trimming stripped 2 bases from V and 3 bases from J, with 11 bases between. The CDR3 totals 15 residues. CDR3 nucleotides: TGTGCCAGCAGTTTAAGAGCTAGCGACTACAATGAGCAGTTCTTC. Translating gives CASSLRASDYNEQFF.

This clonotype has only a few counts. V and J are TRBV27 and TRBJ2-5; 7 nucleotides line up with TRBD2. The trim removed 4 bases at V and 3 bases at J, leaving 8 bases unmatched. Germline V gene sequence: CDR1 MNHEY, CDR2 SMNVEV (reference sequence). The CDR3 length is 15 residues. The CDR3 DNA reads TGTGCCAGCAGTTCCCCGGGGGGTTCAAAAGAGACCCAGTACTTC. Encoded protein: CASSSPGGSKETQYF.

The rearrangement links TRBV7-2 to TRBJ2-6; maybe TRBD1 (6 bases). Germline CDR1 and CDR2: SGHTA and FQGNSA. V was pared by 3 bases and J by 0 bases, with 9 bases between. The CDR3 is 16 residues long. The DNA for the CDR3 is TGTGCCAGCAGCTTCCAGGGGCTCTCTGGGGCCAACGTCCTGACTTTC. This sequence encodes CASSFQGLSGANVLTF.

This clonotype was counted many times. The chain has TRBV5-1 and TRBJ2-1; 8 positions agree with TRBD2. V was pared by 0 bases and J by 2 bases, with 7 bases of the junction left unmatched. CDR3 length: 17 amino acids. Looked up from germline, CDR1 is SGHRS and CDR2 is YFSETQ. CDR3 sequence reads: CASSLVYSGTPYNEQFF. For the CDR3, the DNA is TGCGCCAGCAGCTTGGTGTATAGCGGGACACCCTACAATGAGCAGTTCTTC.

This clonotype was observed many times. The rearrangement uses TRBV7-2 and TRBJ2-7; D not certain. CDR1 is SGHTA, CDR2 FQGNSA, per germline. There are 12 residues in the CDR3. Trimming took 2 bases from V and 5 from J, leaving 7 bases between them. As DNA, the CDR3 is TGTGCCAGCAGCTTAAATCGCAACGAGCAGTACTTC. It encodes CASSLNRNEQYF.

The CDR3 region is CASSIGDRYEQYF. The CDR3 bases are TGTGCCAGTAGTATAGGAGACAGGTACGAGCAGTACTTC. V gene TRBV19 combines with J gene TRBJ2-7; a weak D match, TRBD1 (6 bases). The CDR3 is made up of 13 amino acids. Germline V gene data show CDR1 as LNHDA and CDR2 as SQIVND (reference sequence). The V end lost 1 base, the J end lost 4 bases, and 8 bases lay between the germline ends.

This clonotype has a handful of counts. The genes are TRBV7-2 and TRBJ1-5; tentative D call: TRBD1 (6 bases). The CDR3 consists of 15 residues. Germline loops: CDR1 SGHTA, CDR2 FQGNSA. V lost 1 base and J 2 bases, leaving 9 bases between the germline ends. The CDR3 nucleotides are TGTGCCAGCAGCTTAGACTCAGGGGGCAATCAGCCCCAGCATTTT. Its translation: CASSLDSGGNQPQHF.

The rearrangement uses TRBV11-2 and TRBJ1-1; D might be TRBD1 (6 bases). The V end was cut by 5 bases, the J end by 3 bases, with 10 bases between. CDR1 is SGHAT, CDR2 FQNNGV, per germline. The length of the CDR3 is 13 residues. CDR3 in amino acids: CASSGQTDTEAFF. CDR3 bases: TGTGCCAGCAGCGGACAGACGGACACTGAAGCTTTCTTT.

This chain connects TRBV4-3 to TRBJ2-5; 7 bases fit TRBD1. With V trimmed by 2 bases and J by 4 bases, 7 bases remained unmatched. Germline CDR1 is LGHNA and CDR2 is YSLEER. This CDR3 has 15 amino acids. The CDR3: CASSQSQGVRETQYF. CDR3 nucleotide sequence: TGCGCCAGCAGCCAAAGCCAGGGGGTAAGAGAGACCCAGTACTTC.

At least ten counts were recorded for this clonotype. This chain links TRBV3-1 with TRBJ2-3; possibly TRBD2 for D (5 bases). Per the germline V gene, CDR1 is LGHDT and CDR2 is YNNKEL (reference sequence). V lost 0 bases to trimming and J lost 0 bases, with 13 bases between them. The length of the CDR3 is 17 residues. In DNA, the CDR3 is TGTGCCAGCAGCCAAGATTCTCGGACGGGAAGCACAGATACGCAGTATTTT. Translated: CASSQDSRTGSTDTQYF.

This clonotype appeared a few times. This chain's CDR3 is CSAKIQGSNQPQHF. For the CDR3, the DNA is TGCAGTGCCAAAATACAGGGAAGTAATCAGCCCCAGCATTTT. V usage is TRBV20-1 and J usage is TRBJ1-5; weak D call: TRBD1 (6 bases). Between the trimmed V and J ends, which lost 6 bases and 4 bases, there was a span of 16 bases. Germline V CDR1 and CDR2: DFQATT, SNEGSKA (reference sequence). The CDR3 has 14 amino acids.

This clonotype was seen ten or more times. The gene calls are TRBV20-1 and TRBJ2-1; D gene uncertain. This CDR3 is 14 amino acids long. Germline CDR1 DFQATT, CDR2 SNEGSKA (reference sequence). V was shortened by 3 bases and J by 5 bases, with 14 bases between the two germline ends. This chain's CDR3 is CSASSYPLDNEQFF. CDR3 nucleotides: TGCAGTGCTAGTTCTTATCCTCTGGACAATGAGCAGTTCTTC.

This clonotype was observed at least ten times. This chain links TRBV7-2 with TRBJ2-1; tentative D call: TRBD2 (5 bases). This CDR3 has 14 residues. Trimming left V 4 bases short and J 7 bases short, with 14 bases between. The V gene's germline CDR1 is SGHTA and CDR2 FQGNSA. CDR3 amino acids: CASSSRAALNEQFF. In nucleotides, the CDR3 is TGTGCCAGCAGCTCGCGGGCCGCCCTGAATGAGCAGTTCTTC.

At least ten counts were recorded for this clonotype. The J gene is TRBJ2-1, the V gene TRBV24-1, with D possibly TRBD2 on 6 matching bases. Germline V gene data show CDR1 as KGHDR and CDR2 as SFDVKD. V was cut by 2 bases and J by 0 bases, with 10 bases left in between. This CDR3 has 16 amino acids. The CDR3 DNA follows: TGTGCCACCAGTGATTCCTGGCGGGGCTCCTACAATGAGCAGTTCTTC. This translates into CATSDSWRGSYNEQFF.

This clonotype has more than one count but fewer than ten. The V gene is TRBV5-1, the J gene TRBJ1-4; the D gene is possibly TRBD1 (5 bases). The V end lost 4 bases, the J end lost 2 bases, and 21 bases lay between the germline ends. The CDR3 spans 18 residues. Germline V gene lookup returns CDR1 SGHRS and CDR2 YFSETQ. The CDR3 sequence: CASSPWLSSGGTNEKLFF. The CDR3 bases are TGCGCCAGCAGCCCATGGCTAAGTTCGGGGGGGACTAATGAAAAACTGTTTTTT.

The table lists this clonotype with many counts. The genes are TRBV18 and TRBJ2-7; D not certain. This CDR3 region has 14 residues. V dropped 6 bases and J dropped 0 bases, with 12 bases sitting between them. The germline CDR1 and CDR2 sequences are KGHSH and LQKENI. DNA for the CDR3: TGTGCCAGCTCCCCTCTTGCGAGCTCCTACGAGCAGTACTTC. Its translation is CASSPLASSYEQYF.

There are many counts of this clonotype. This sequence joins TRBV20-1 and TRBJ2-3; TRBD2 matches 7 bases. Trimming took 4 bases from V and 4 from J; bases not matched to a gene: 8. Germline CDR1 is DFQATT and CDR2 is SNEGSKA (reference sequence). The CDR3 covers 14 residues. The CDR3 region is CSAKEAGNADTQYF. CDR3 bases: TGCAGTGCTAAGGAAGCGGGGAACGCAGATACGCAGTATTTT.

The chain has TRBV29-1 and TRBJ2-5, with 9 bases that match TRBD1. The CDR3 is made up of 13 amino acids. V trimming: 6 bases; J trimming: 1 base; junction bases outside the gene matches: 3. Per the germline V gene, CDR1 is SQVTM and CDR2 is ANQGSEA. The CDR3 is CSVRGQGQETQYF. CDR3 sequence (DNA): TGCAGCGTGAGGGGACAGGGCCAAGAGACCCAGTACTTC.

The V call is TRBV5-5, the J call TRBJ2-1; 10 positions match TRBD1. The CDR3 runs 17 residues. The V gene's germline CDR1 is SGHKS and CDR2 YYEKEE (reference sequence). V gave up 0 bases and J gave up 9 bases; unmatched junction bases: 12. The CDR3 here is CASSLGRPGQGMGEQFF. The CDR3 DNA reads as TGTGCCAGCAGCTTGGGCAGGCCGGGACAGGGGATGGGTGAGCAGTTCTTC.

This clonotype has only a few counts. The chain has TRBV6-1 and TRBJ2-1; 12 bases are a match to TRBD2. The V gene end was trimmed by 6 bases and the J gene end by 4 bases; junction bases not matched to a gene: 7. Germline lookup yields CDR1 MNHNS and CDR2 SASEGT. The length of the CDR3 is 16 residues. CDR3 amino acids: CASSPAGLAGYNEQFF. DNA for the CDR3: TGTGCCAGCAGCCCCGCAGGACTAGCGGGATACAATGAGCAGTTCTTC.

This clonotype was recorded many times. CDR3 nucleotide sequence: TGCAGTCCCGCTCCGGAGACCCAGTACTTC. Its translation is CSPAPETQYF. This chain connects TRBV20-1 to TRBJ2-5; D gene ambiguous. The germline CDR1 and CDR2 sequences are DFQATT and SNEGSKA (reference sequence). This CDR3 spans 10 amino acids. The ends were cut back, 8 bases at V and 5 bases at J, with 9 bases in the middle.

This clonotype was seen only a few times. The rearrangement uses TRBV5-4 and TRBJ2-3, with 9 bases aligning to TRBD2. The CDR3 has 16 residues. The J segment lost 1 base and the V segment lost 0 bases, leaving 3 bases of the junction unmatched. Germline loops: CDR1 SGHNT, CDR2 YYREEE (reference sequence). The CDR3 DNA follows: TGTGCCAGCAGCTTGGTTGCGGGGGGGGGCACAGATACGCAGTATTTT. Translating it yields CASSLVAGGGTDTQYF.

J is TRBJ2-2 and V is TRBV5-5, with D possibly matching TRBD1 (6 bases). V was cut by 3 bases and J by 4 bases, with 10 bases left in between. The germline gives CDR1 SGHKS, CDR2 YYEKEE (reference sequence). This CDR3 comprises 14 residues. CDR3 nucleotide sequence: TGTGCCAGCAGCTCAGGGGTCCTCACCGGGGAGCTGTTTTTT. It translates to CASSSGVLTGELFF.

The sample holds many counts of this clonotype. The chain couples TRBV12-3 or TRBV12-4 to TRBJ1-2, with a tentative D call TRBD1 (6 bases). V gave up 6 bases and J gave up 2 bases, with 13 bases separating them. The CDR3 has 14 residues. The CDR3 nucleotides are TGTGCCAGCAGGTACCGGACAGCGAACTATGGCTACACCTTC. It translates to CASRYRTANYGYTF.

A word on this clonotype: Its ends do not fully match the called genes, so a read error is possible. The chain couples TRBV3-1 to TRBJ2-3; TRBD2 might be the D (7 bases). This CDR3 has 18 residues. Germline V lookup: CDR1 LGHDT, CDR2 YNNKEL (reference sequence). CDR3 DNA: TGTGCCAGCAGCCAAAGGGGGGGGCGAAGTACGAGCATAGATACGCAGTATTTT. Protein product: CASSQRGGRSTSIDTQYF.

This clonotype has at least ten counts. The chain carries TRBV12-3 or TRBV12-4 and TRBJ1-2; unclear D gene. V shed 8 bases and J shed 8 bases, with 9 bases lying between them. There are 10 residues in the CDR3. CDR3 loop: CASGEFGYTF. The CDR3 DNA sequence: TGTGCCAGCGGAGAGTTCGGCTACACCTTC.

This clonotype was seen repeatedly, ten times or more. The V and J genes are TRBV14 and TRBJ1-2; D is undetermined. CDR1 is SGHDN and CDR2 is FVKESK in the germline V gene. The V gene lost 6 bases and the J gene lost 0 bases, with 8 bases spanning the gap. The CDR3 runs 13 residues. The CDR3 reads CASRRGANYGYTF. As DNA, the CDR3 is TGTGCCAGCAGAAGAGGCGCTAACTATGGCTACACCTTC.

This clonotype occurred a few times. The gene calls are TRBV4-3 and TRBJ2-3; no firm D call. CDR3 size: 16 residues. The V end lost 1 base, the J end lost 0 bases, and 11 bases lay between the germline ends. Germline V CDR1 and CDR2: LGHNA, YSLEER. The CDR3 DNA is TGCGCCAGCAGCCAAGGAAGGCATACTAGCACAGATACGCAGTATTTT. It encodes CASSQGRHTSTDTQYF.

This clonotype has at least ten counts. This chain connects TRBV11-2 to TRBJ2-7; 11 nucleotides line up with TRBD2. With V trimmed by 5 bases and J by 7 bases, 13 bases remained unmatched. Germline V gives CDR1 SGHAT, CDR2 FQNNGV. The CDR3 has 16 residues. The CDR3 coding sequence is TGTGCCAGCAGCCGGCCACAACTAGCGGGAGCGCGTGAGCAGTACTTC. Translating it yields CASSRPQLAGAREQYF.

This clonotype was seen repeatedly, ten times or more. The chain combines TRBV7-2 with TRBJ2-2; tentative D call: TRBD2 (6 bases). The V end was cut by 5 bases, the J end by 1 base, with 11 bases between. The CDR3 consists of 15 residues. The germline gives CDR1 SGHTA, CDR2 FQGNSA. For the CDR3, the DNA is TGTGCCAGCAGCCGGGGGAGAGGGAACACCGGGGAGCTGTTTTTT. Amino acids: CASSRGRGNTGELFF.

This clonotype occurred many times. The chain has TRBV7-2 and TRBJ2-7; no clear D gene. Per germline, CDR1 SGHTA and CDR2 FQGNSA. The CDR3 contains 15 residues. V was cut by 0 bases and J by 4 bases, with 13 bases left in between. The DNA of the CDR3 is TGTGCCAGCAGCTTAGCGCTCGAAACAGTATACGAGCAGTACTTC. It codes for CASSLALETVYEQYF.

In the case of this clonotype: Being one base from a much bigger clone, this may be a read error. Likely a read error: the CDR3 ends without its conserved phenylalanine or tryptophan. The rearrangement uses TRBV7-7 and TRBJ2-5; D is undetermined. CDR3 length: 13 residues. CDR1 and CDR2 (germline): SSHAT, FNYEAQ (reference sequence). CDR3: CASSPHDGGTQYI. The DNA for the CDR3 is TGTGCTAGCAGCCCCCATGACGGCGGGACCCAGTACATC.